These 9 T cell receptor beta chains came from one sample sequenced in a study of spatial heterogeneity in lung cancer. Regarding time point: sample taken at primary tumor resection. TCRdb called the 5' RACE reads again in MiXCR, with one record for every CDR3 protein. The sample includes around 20,000 distinct CDR3 sequences, 8.5% to 10% seen only once; the top ten take about 20%. For these TCRs, the target antigens are not known. General observations from the study: Tumor mutation counts were tracked by expanded intratumoral alpha and beta TCR counts.

This specimen consisted of lung tumor tissue, obtained at surgery. Every receptor here comes from a female donor with early-stage non-small cell lung cancer.

This clonotype was found a few times. Since the library was made to target alpha chains, this beta chain is a stray read and its abundance is not meaningful. This chain links TRBV4-3 with TRBJ2-1; TRBD1 matches 8 bases. Trimming took 5 bases from V and 10 from J; bases not matched to a gene: 13. The CDR3 is made up of 15 amino acids. Germline V gene sequence: CDR1 LGHNA, CDR2 YSLEER. The CDR3 sequence: CASSLGNAGTGEQFF. CDR3 in DNA: TGCGCCAGCAGCTTGGGCAACGCGGGGACAGGCGAGCAGTTCTTC.

Comment on this clonotype: Within a library made for alpha chains, this beta chain is off target, and its count is uninformative. The chain employs TRBV20-1 and TRBJ2-3, with 9 positions matching TRBD2. This CDR3 has 14 amino acids. Germline V gives CDR1 DFQATT, CDR2 SNEGSKA (reference sequence). Trimming removed 4 bases from V and 0 bases from J; junction bases left unmatched: 2. CDR3 sequence (DNA): TGCAGTGCTACTAGCGGGGAGAGCACAGATACGCAGTATTTT. Translation gives CSATSGESTDTQYF.

This clonotype was found many times. This beta chain is off target for a library built for alpha chains, so its abundance means little. The CDR3, as DNA: TGTGCCAGCAGTCCACGGACTAGCGGGGGGGCCTCAGATACGCAGTATTTT. It specifies CASSPRTSGGASDTQYF. This chain links TRBV27 with TRBJ2-3, with TRBD2 matching 15 bases. Germline loops: CDR1 MNHEY, CDR2 SMNVEV (reference sequence). The length of the CDR3 is 17 residues. V trimming: 5 bases; J trimming: 4 bases; junction bases outside the gene matches: 7.

In its sample, this clonotype was seen many times. The size of this beta chain means little, since it is a stray read in a library made for alpha chains. The chain has TRBV28 and TRBJ1-5; perhaps TRBD1 as D (5 bases). The V gene lost 4 bases and the J gene lost 1 base, with 5 bases spanning the gap. Germline CDR1 reads MDHEN; CDR2 reads SYDVKM. This CDR3 has 13 residues. The CDR3 DNA is TGTGCCAGCAGTTGGGACAGCAATCAGCCCCAGCATTTT. Its translation: CASSWDSNQPQHF.

This clonotype was recorded many times. This beta chain lies outside the target of a library built for alpha chains; its clone size means little. V gene TRBV7-6 combines with J gene TRBJ1-5; D ambiguous. V was shortened by 5 bases and J by 2 bases, with 13 bases between the two germline ends. Germline V lookup: CDR1 SGHVS, CDR2 FNYEAQ. The CDR3 length is 15 residues. The CDR3 DNA follows: TGTGCCAGCAGCCCTATTTCCGCCGGCAATCAGCCCCAGCATTTT. Translating it yields CASSPISAGNQPQHF.

Worth noting for this clonotype: This beta chain is an off-target read within a library intended for alpha chains, so its frequency means little. The gene calls are TRBV28 and TRBJ1-5; 7 positions match TRBD1. The V gene end was trimmed by 7 bases and the J gene end by 4 bases; junction bases not matched to a gene: 7. The CDR3 extends over 14 amino acids. From germline, CDR1 is MDHEN and CDR2 SYDVKM. The CDR3 region has the DNA TGTGCCAGCACCCAGGGGGGGCCGAATCAGCCCCAGCATTTT. Amino acids: CASTQGGPNQPQHF. The entire variable domain, with the rest obtained from reference TRBV28 and TRBJ1-5, is as follows: DVKVTQSSRYLVKRTGEKVFLECVQDMDHENMFWYRQDPGLGLRLIYFSYDVKMKEKGDIPEGYSVSREKKERFSLILESASTNQTSMYLCASTQGGPNQPQHFGDGTRLSIL.

This clonotype was detected only a few times. This beta chain turned up in a library designed for alpha chains; as an off-target read, its abundance says little. This rearrangement joins TRBV29-1 to TRBJ2-2; tentatively, D is TRBD2 (6 bases). V lost 4 bases, J lost 3 bases, and 9 bases lay in between. This CDR3 is built from 13 residues. Germline CDR1 and CDR2: SQVTM and ANQGSEA. The CDR3 is CSVGKRDTGELFF. The CDR3 DNA reads as TGCAGCGTTGGTAAGCGGGACACCGGGGAGCTGTTTTTT.

This clonotype was detected ten times or more. A library prepared for alpha chains yielded this beta chain as an off-target read; its size is of little meaning. V gene TRBV10-3 combines with J gene TRBJ2-3; TRBD2 aligns across 8 bases. Germline V CDR1 and CDR2: ENHRY, SYGVKD. Trimming at V came to 10 bases and at J to 6 bases, leaving 12 bases not matched to a gene. The length of the CDR3 is 14 residues. In nucleotides, the CDR3 is TGTGCCAGCTCTCCCGGGGGGGCCGGGGATACGCAGTATTTT. Amino acids: CASSPGGAGDTQYF.

This clonotype was observed a handful of times. Being off target in a library aimed at alpha chains, this beta chain has a size of little meaning. This rearrangement joins TRBV20-1 to TRBJ2-7; D gene uncertain. CDR3 size: 12 residues. From germline, CDR1 is DFQATT and CDR2 SNEGSKA (reference sequence). Trimming took 3 bases from V and 1 from J, leaving 7 bases between them. The DNA of the CDR3 is TGCAGTGCTAGTCCCTATTCCTACGAGCAGTACTTC. Residues: CSASPYSYEQYF.